This T cell receptor (beta chain) appears in the sequencing data of a study of cytomegalovirus exposure and HLA in healthy donors. Study results and caveats: Analyses of presence/absence relied on an assumption of roughly uniform sequencing depth across donors. Researchers left out some V segments, among them TRBV6-2 and TRBV6-3, as indistinguishable. Sequencing probably produced one cluster of sequence variants that were highly shared.

Germline CDR1 GTSNPN, CDR2 SVGIG (reference sequence). CDR3 size: 14 residues. With 0 bases removed from V and 0 bases from J, the gap between germline ends came to 8 bases. Comment on this clone: Its antigen remains unidentified.

60 Vbeta and 13 Jbeta primers were used in PCR. The repertoire was sequenced with immunoSEQ multiplex PCR; TCRdb's copy has only in-frame clones and lacks some. The sample has about 110,000 clones; over 70% are singletons. Sequenced: PBMCs. V and J are TRBV30 and TRBJ1-1; tentatively, D is TRBD1 (5 bases). The sequence was collected from a young man in good health and CMV-seronegative. The CDR3 DNA reads as TGTGCCTGGAGTGTAGGGACTCTGAACACTGAAGCTTTCTTT. Residues: CAWSVGTLNTEAFF. Complete variable domain (other parts from reference TRBV30 and TRBJ1-1): SQTIHQWPATLVQPVGSPLSLECTVEGTSNPNLYWYRQAAGRGLQLLFYSVGIGQISSEVPQNLSASRPQDRQFILSSKKLLLSDSGFYLCAWSVGTLNTEAFFGQGTRLTVV.